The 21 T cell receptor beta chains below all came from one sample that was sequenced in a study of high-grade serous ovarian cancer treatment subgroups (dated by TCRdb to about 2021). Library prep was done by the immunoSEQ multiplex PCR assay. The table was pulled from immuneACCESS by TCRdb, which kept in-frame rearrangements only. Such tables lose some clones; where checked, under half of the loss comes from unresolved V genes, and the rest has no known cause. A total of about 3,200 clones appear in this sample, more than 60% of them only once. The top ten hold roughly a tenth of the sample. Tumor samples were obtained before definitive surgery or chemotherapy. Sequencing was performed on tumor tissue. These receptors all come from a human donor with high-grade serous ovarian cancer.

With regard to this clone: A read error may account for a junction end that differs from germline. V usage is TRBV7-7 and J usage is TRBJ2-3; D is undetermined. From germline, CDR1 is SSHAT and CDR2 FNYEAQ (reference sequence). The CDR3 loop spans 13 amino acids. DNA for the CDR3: TGTGCTAGCAGCTCGTCAAGCACAGATACGCAGTATTTT. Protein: CASSSSSTDTQYF.

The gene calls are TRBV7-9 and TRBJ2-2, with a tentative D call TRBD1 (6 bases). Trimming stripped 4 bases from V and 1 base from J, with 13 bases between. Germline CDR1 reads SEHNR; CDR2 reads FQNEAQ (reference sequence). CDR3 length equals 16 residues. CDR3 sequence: CASSSNDRRNTGELFF. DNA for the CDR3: TGTGCCAGCAGCTCTAATGACAGGAGGAACACCGGGGAGCTGTTTTTT.

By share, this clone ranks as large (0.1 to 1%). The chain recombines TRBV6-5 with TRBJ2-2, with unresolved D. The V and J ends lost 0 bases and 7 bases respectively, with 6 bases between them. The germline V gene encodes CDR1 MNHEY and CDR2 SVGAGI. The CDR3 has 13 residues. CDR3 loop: CASSYSLGGELFF. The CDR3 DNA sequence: TGTGCCAGCAGTTACTCCCTCGGCGGGGAGCTGTTTTTT.

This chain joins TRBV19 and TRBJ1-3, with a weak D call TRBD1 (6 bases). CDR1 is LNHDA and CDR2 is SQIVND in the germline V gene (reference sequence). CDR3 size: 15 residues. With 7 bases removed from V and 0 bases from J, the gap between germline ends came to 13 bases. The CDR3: CASNLDRYSGNTIYF. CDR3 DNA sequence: TGTGCCAGTAACCTCGACAGGTACTCTGGAAACACCATATATTTT.

The chain's CDR3 is CASSQGVGGEKLFF. DNA of the CDR3: TGCGCCAGCAGCCAAGGGGTTGGGGGTGAAAAACTGTTTTTT. V usage is TRBV4-3 and J usage is TRBJ1-4; D is possibly TRBD1 (5 bases). The V gene lost 1 base and the J gene lost 7 bases, with 10 bases spanning the gap. The V gene's germline CDR1 is LGHNA and CDR2 YSLEER. This CDR3 region has 14 residues.

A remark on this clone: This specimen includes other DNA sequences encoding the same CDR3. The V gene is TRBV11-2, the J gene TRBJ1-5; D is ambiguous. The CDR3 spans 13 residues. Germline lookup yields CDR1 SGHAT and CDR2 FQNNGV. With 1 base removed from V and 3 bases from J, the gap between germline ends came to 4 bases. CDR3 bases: TGTGCCAGCAGCTTAGGCCTCAATCAGCCCCAGCATTTT. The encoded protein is CASSLGLNQPQHF.

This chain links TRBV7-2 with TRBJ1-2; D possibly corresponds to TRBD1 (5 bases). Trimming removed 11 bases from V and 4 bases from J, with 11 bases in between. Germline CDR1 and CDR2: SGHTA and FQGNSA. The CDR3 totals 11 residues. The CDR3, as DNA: TGTGCCCAGGGAGTTGGCTATGGCTACACCTTC. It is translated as CAQGVGYGYTF.

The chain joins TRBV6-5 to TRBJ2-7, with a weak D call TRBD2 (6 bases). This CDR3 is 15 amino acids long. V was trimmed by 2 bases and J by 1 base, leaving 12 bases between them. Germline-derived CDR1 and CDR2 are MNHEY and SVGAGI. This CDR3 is CASSYRPSGSYEQYF. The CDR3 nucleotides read TGTGCCAGCAGTTACCGCCCCAGCGGGTCCTACGAGCAGTACTTC.

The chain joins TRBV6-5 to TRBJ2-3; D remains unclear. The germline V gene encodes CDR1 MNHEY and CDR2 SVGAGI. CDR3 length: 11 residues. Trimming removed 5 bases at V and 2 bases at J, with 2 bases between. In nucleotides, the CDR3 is TGTGCCAGCAGTAACACAGATACGCAGTATTTT. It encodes CASSNTDTQYF.

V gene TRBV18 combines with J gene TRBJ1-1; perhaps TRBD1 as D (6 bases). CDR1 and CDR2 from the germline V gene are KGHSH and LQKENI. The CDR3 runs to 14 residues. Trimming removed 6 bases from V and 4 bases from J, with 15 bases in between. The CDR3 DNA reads TGTGCCAGCTCCTTAGGGCAGGGGTCCACTGAAGCTTTCTTT. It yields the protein CASSLGQGSTEAFF.

The CDR3: CATSREGLTNTGELFF. The CDR3 DNA sequence: TGTGCCACCAGCAGAGAGGGTCTAACGAACACCGGGGAGCTGTTTTTT. The chain has TRBV15 and TRBJ2-2, with D hard to call. Trimming stripped 0 bases from V and 0 bases from J, with 8 bases between. This CDR3 has 16 residues. CDR1 LNHNV and CDR2 YYDKDF come from the germline V gene (reference sequence). The full variable domain, rest sourced from reference TRBV15 and TRBJ2-2, is DAMVIQNPRYQVTQFGKPVTLSCSQTLNHNVMYWYQQKSSQAPKLLFHYYDKDFNNEADTPDNFQSRRPNTSFCFLDIRSPGLGDTAMYLCATSREGLTNTGELFFGEGSRLTVL.

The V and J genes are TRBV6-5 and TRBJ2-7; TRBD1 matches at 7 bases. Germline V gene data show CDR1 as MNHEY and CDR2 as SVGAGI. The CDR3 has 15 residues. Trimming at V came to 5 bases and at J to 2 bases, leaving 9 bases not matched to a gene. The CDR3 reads CASSPIQGNTYEQYF. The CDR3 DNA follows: TGTGCCAGCAGTCCAATACAGGGGAACACCTACGAGCAGTACTTC.

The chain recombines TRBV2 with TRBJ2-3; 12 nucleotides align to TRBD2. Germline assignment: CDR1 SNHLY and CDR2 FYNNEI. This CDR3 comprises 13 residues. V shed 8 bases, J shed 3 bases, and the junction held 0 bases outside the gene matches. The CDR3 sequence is CASGLAGTDTQYF. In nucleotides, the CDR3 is TGTGCCAGCGGACTAGCGGGGACAGATACGCAGTATTTT.

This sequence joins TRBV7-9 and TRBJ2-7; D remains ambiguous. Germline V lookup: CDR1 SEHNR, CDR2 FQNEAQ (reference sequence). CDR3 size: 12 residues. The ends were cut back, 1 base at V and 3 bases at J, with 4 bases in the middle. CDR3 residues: CASSLGVYEQYF. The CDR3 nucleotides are TGTGCCAGCAGCTTAGGGGTCTACGAGCAGTACTTC.

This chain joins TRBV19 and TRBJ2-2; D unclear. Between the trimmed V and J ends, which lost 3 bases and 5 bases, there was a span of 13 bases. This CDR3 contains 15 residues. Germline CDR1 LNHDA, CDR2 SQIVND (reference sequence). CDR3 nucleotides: TGTGCCAGTAGTATGGCCGGTAGAGCGACCGGGGAGCTGTTTTTT. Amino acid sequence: CASSMAGRATGELFF.

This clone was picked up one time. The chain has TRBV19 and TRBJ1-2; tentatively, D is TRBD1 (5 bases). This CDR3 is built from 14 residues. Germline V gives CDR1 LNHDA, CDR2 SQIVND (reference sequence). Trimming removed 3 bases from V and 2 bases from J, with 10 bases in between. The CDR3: CASSIRTLNYGYTF. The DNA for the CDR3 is TGTGCCAGTAGTATCCGGACACTCAACTATGGCTACACCTTC.

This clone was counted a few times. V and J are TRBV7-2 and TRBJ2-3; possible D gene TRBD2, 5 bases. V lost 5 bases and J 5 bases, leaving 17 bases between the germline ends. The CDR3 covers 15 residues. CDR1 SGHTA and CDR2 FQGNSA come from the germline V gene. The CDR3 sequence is CASSPVAREGDTQYF. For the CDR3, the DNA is TGTGCCAGCAGCCCGGTAGCGAGAGAGGGAGATACGCAGTATTTT.

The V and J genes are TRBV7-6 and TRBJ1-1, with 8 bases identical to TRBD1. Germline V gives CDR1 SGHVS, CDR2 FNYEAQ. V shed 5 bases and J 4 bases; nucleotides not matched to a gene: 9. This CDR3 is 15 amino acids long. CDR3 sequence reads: CASSPRQGLGTEAFF. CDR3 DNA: TGTGCCAGCAGCCCTCGACAGGGGCTGGGCACTGAAGCTTTCTTT.

The CDR3: CASSPRGGLITEAFF. The CDR3 DNA is TGTGCCAGCTCCCCCCGGGGGGGGTTGATCACTGAAGCTTTCTTT. This chain uses TRBV18 with TRBJ1-1, with D maybe TRBD1 (5 bases). The ends were cut back, 6 bases at V and 4 bases at J, with 18 bases in the middle. The germline CDR1 and CDR2 sequences are KGHSH and LQKENI. The CDR3 covers 15 residues.

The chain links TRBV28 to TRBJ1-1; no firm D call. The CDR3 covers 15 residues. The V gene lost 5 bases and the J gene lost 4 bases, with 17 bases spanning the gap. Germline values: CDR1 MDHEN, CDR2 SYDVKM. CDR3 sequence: CASSPLAGSGTEAFF. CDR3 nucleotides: TGTGCCAGCAGTCCCCTGGCGGGTTCAGGCACTGAAGCTTTCTTT. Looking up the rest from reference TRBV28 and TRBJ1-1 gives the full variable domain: DVKVTQSSRYLVKRTGEKVFLECVQDMDHENMFWYRQDPGLGLRLIYFSYDVKMKEKGDIPEGYSVSREKKERFSLILESASTNQTSMYLCASSPLAGSGTEAFFGQGTRLTVV.

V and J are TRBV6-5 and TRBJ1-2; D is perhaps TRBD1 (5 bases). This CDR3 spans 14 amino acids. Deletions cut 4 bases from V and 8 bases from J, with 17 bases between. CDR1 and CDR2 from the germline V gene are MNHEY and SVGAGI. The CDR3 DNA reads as TGTGCCAGCAGTTTCGGGACGGCGGCGGGAGGCTACACCTTC. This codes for CASSFGTAAGGYTF.